This record covers a single TCR beta chain. Its antigen is unidentified. Profiled with immunoSEQ multiplex PCR; TCRdb holds only in-frame clones, not every one. The sample has 180,000 or so clones, roughly nine tenths seen once. The sample comes from a study of T cell responses to AZD1222 COVID-19 vaccine. General study results and limits: Regions 160-218 and 743-854 held dominance among vaccine-associated CD4 TCRs, which spanned spike. The sample set comprised mostly white British donors with more females, and clonal diversity was possibly underestimated.

The V and J ends lost 6 bases and 6 bases respectively, with 9 bases between them. The CDR3 length is 12 residues. This material consisted of peripheral blood, taken 28 days after the second AZD1222 dose. This chain uses TRBV12-3 or TRBV12-4 with TRBJ2-1; no clear D. The receptor comes from an adult who received the AZD1222 COVID-19 vaccine. CDR3 region: CASSPWGNEQFF. CDR3 DNA: TGTGCCAGCAGCCCCTGGGGCAATGAGCAGTTCTTC.